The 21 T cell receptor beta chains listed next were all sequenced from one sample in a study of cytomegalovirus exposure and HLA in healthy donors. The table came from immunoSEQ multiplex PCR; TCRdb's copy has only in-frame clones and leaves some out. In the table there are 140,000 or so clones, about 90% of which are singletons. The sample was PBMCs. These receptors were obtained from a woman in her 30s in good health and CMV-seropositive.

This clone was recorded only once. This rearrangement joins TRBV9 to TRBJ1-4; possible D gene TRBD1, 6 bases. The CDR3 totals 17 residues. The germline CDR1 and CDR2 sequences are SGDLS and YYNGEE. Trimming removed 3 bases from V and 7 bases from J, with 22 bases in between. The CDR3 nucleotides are TGTGCCAGCAGCGCAGACGCTCCAAGGGGGGGAAGTGAAAAACTGTTTTTT. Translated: CASSADAPRGGSEKLFF.

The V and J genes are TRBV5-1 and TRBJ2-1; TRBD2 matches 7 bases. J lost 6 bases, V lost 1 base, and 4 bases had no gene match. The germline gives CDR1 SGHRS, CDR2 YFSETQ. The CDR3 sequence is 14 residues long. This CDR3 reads CASSLWGGSNEQFF. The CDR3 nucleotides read TGCGCCAGCAGCTTGTGGGGCGGGAGCAATGAGCAGTTCTTC.

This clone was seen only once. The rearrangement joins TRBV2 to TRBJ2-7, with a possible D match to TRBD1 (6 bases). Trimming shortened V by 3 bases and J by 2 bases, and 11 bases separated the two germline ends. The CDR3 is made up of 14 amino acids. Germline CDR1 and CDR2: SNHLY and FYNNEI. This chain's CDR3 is CASSDRGPPYEQYF. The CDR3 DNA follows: TGTGCCAGCAGTGACAGGGGTCCCCCCTACGAGCAGTACTTC.

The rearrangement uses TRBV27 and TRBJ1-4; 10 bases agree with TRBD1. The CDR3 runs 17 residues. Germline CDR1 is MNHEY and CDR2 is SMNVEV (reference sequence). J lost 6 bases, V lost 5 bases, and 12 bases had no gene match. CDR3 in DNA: TGTGCCAGCAGTGGTGAAAATCGGACAGGGGGTTATGAAAAACTGTTTTTT. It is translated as CASSGENRTGGYEKLFF.

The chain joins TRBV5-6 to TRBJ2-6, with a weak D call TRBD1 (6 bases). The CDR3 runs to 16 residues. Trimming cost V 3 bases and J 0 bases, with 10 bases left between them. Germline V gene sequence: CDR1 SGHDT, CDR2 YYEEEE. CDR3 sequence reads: CASSWTAHSGANVLTF. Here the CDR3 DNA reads TGTGCCAGCAGCTGGACAGCCCACTCTGGGGCCAACGTCCTGACTTTC.

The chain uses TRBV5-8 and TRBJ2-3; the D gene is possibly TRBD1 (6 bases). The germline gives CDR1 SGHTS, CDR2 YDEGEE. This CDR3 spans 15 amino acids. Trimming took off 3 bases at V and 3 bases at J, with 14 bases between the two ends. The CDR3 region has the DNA TGTGCCAGCAGCTCGGGCAGGGGTCAGACAGATACGCAGTATTTT. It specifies CASSSGRGQTDTQYF.

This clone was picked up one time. CDR3 sequence reads: CASGNAGGYYGYTF. The DNA of the CDR3 is TGTGCCAGTGGTAATGCGGGGGGCTACTATGGCTACACCTTC. The chain is built from TRBV28 and TRBJ1-2; a weak D match, TRBD1 (6 bases). The CDR3 has 14 residues. The V gene's germline CDR1 is MDHEN and CDR2 SYDVKM. Trimming stripped 9 bases from V and 3 bases from J, with 17 bases between.

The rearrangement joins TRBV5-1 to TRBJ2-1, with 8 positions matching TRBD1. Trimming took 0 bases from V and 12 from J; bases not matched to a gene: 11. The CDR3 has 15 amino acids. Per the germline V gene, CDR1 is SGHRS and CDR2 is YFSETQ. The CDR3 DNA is TGCGCCAGCAGCTTGGGACGGACAGGGACGTCTGGGCAGTTCTTC. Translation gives CASSLGRTGTSGQFF.

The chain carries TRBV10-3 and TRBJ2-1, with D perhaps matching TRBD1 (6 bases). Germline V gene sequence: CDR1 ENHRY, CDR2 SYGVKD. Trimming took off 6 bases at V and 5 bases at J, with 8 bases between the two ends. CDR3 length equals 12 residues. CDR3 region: CAISRDNNEQFF. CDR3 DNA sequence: TGTGCCATCAGCCGGGACAACAATGAGCAGTTCTTC.

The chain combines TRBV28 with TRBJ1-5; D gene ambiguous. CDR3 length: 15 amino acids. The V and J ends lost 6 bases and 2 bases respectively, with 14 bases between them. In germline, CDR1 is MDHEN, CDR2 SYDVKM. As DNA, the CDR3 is TGTGCCAGCAGCCGAGTCCGGCGGGGCAATCAGCCCCAGCATTTT. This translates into CASSRVRRGNQPQHF.

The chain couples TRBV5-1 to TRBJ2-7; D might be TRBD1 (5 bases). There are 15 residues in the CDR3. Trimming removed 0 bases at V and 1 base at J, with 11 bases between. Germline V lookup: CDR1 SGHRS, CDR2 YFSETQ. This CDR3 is CASSLAGPGSYEQYF. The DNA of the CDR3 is TGCGCCAGCAGCTTGGCAGGGCCAGGATCCTACGAGCAGTACTTC.

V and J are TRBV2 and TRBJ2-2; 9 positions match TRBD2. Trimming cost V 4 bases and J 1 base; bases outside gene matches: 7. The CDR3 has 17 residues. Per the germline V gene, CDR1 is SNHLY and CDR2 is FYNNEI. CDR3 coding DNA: TGTGCCAGCAGTGGTGCTAGCGGGAATAGGAACACCGGGGAGCTGTTTTTT. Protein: CASSGASGNRNTGELFF.

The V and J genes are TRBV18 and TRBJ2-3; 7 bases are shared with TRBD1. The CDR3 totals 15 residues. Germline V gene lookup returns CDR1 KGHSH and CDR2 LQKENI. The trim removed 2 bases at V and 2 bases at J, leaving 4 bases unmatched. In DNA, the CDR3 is TGTGCCAGCTCACCAAGGGGGCCCAACACAGATACGCAGTATTTT. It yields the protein CASSPRGPNTDTQYF.

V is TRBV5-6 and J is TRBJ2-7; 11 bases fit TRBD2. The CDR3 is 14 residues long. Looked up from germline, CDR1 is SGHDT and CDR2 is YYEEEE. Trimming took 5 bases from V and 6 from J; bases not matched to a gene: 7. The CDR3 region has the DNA TGTGCCAGCAGACTAACTAGCGGGAGTGTCGAGCAGTACTTC. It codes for CASRLTSGSVEQYF.

CDR3 sequence (DNA): TGCGCCAGCAGCGTACTAGGACAGGGCAGGCTCGCGGATACGCAGTATTTT. Translated: CASSVLGQGRLADTQYF. The rearrangement uses TRBV5-1 and TRBJ2-3; 8 bases are a match to TRBD1. J lost 6 bases, V lost 4 bases, and 16 bases had no gene match. This CDR3 is 17 amino acids long. Germline V gene data show CDR1 as SGHRS and CDR2 as YFSETQ.

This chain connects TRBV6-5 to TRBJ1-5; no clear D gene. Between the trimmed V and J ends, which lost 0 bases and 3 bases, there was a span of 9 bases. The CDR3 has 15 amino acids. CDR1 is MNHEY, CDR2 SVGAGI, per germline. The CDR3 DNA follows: TGTGCCAGCAGTTACTCAGCAAACTCCAATCAGCCCCAGCATTTT. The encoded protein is CASSYSANSNQPQHF.

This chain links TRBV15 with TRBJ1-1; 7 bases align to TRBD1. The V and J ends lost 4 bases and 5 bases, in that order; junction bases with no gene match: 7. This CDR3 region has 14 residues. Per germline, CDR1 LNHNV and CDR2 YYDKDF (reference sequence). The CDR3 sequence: CATSTRQGRTEAFF. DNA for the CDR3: TGTGCCACCAGCACCCGACAGGGTAGGACTGAAGCTTTCTTT.

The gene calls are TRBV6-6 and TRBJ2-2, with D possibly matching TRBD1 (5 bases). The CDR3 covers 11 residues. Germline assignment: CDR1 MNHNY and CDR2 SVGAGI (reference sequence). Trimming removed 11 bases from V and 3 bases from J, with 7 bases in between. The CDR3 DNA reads TGTGCCGCAGGGTACACCGGGGAGCTGTTTTTT. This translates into CAAGYTGELFF.

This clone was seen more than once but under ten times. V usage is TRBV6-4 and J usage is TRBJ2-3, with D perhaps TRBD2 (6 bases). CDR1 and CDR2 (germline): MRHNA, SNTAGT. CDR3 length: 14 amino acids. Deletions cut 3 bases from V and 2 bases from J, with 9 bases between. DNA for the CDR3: TGTGCCAGCAGTGAGGCGGGGAACACAGATACGCAGTATTTT. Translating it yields CASSEAGNTDTQYF.

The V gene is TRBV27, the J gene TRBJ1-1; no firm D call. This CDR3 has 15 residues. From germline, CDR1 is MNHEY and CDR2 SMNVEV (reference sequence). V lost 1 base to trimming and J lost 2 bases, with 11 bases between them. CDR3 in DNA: TGTGCCAGCAGTTTATTTCCCGGGAGAAACACTGAAGCTTTCTTT. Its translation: CASSLFPGRNTEAFF.

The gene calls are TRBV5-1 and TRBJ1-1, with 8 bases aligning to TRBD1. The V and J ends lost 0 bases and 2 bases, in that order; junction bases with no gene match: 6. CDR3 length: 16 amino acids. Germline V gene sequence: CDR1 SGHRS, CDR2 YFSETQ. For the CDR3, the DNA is TGCGCCAGCAGCTTGGTAGTGGGGACAGGTAACACTGAAGCTTTCTTT. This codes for CASSLVVGTGNTEAFF.